The 21 T cell receptor beta chains in this list originate from one sample, sequenced in a study of technical replicates of blood from a handful of donors. Repertoires were generated with immunoSEQ multiplex PCR, while TCRdb's copy carries only in-frame clones and drops some. The repertoire has about 98,000 clones, almost 96% of them found once; the top ten carry 0.2% to 0.25%. The sample was T cells isolated from PBMCs. All receptors derive from a human donor in good health.

The chain carries TRBV30 and TRBJ1-3, with D perhaps TRBD1 (6 bases). The CDR3 loop spans 15 amino acids. The germline gives CDR1 GTSNPN, CDR2 SVGIG (reference sequence). The V end lost 0 bases, the J end lost 2 bases, and 11 bases lay between the germline ends. The CDR3: CAWSVPGVTGNTIYF. The CDR3 nucleotides read TGTGCCTGGAGTGTACCAGGGGTGACTGGAAACACCATATATTTT.

The chain recombines TRBV2 with TRBJ1-2; D is unresolved. Germline CDR1 SNHLY, CDR2 FYNNEI. This CDR3 region has 13 residues. V lost 8 bases and J 2 bases, leaving 12 bases between the germline ends. The CDR3: CASEKLGNYGYTF. Here the CDR3 DNA reads TGTGCCAGCGAAAAGTTGGGCAACTATGGCTACACCTTC.

This rearrangement joins TRBV5-1 to TRBJ2-7, with 10 bases lining up with TRBD1. J was trimmed by 2 bases and V by 3 bases; bases with no gene match: 5. The CDR3 length is 15 residues. Per the germline V gene, CDR1 is SGHRS and CDR2 is YFSETQ. CDR3 nucleotide sequence: TGCGCCAGCAGCTGGGGGGACAGGGGACCCTACGAGCAGTACTTC. This codes for CASSWGDRGPYEQYF.

The V call is TRBV29-1, the J call TRBJ1-2, with 8 bases aligning to TRBD1. The CDR3 is 17 amino acids. The V segment lost 7 bases and the J segment 0 bases; nucleotides outside the gene matches: 16. Germline CDR1 SQVTM, CDR2 ANQGSEA. CDR3 region: CSATPQSGTGSNYGYTF. CDR3 sequence (DNA): TGCAGCGCAACCCCCCAGAGCGGGACAGGCTCTAACTATGGCTACACCTTC.

The CDR3 here is CATSEAFNEKLFF. As DNA, the CDR3 is TGTGCCACCTCAGAGGCTTTTAATGAAAAACTGTTTTTT. This chain joins TRBV6-1 and TRBJ1-4, with unresolved D. With 10 bases removed from V and 4 bases from J, the gap between germline ends came to 13 bases. Germline CDR1 and CDR2: MNHNS and SASEGT. This CDR3 comprises 13 residues.

V usage is TRBV2 and J usage is TRBJ1-5; no firm D call. CDR1 is SNHLY and CDR2 is FYNNEI in the germline V gene. V was cut by 4 bases and J by 3 bases, with 10 bases left in between. This CDR3 comprises 14 residues. CDR3 DNA: TGTGCCAGCAGTGGTCGGAGGGACAATCAGCCCCAGCATTTT. Encoded protein: CASSGRRDNQPQHF.

The genes are TRBV29-1 and TRBJ1-1, with TRBD1 identical over 7 bases. The V segment lost 6 bases and the J segment 0 bases; nucleotides outside the gene matches: 13. The CDR3 consists of 16 residues. Germline V gene data show CDR1 as SQVTM and CDR2 as ANQGSEA. For the CDR3, the DNA is TGCAGCGTAGCCGGGACAGTAGGATTTATGAACACTGAAGCTTTCTTT. This encodes CSVAGTVGFMNTEAFF.

In this sample, this clone turned up a few times. This chain uses TRBV19 with TRBJ2-3; 10 bases agree with TRBD1. The CDR3 is 14 amino acids. The germline CDR1 and CDR2 sequences are LNHDA and SQIVND (reference sequence). V lost 1 base to trimming and J lost 5 bases; unmatched junction nucleotides: 0. This CDR3 is CASSIGTGGDTQYF. For the CDR3, the DNA is TGTGCCAGTAGTATAGGGACAGGGGGAGATACGCAGTATTTT.

J is TRBJ2-1 and V is TRBV7-9; 14 bases line up with TRBD2. The CDR3 sequence is 17 residues long. V lost 5 bases and J lost 3; bases outside the gene matches: 6. CDR1 and CDR2 from the germline V gene are SEHNR and FQNEAQ (reference sequence). CDR3 sequence reads: CASSPGTSGRIYNEQFF. As DNA, the CDR3 is TGTGCCAGCAGCCCCGGGACTAGCGGGAGAATCTACAATGAGCAGTTCTTC.

The chain carries TRBV11-2 and TRBJ1-1, with 7 positions matching TRBD1. Germline CDR1 SGHAT, CDR2 FQNNGV. J gave up 3 bases and V 5 bases, and 9 bases lay outside the gene matches. The CDR3 runs 15 residues. For the CDR3, the DNA is TGTGCCAGCAGCCTCCCCCACAGGGGCCACACTGAAGCTTTCTTT. This translates into CASSLPHRGHTEAFF.

This chain links TRBV4-1 with TRBJ2-7; 8 nucleotides agree with TRBD1. The CDR3 has 14 residues. Germline lookup yields CDR1 MGHRA and CDR2 YSYEKL. The J segment lost 5 bases and the V segment lost 4 bases, leaving 7 bases of the junction unmatched. CDR3 coding DNA: TGCGCCAGCAGCCCTATGTCAGGGGGCCACGAGCAGTACTTC. Amino acid sequence: CASSPMSGGHEQYF.

This sequence joins TRBV4-1 and TRBJ2-7, with 7 bases aligning to TRBD2. CDR3 length: 14 amino acids. The V gene end was trimmed by 4 bases and the J gene end by 3 bases; junction bases not matched to a gene: 6. The germline gives CDR1 MGHRA, CDR2 YSYEKL. As DNA, the CDR3 is TGCGCCAGCAGCCGACTAGCCAGGGACTACGAGCAGTACTTC. Amino acids: CASSRLARDYEQYF.

This clone was seen a handful of times. The chain combines TRBV19 with TRBJ1-5; TRBD1 matches 7 bases. The ends lost 10 bases at V and 9 bases at J; junction bases unmatched: 12. The length of the CDR3 is 13 residues. Looked up from germline, CDR1 is LNHDA and CDR2 is SQIVND (reference sequence). CDR3 in DNA: TGTGCCATTACCGGGACAGCCGGGGGGCCCCAGCATTTT. Its protein product is CAITGTAGGPQHF. The full variable domain, its missing parts supplied by reference TRBV19 and TRBJ1-5, is DGGITQSPKYLFRKEGQNVTLSCEQNLNHDAMYWYRQDPGQGLRLIYYSQIVNDFQKGDIAEGYSVSREKKESFPLTVTSAQKNPTAFYLCAITGTAGGPQHFGDGTRLSIL.

V usage is TRBV6-1 and J usage is TRBJ2-7; 7 bases are shared with TRBD1. Germline V gives CDR1 MNHNS, CDR2 SASEGT. The CDR3 is made up of 12 amino acids. Germline trimming cut 6 bases from V and 3 bases from J; bases unmatched to any gene: 2. As DNA, the CDR3 is TGTGCCAGCAGACAGGGGTACTACGAGCAGTACTTC. It is translated as CASRQGYYEQYF.

The chain carries TRBV5-6 and TRBJ1-6; 10 nucleotides align to TRBD1. This CDR3 is 17 amino acids long. Germline V gives CDR1 SGHDT, CDR2 YYEEEE. V dropped 3 bases and J dropped 2; count of bases not matched to a gene: 5. The CDR3 region is CASSWTGGTPYNSPLHF. CDR3 sequence (DNA): TGTGCCAGCAGCTGGACAGGGGGGACCCCCTATAATTCACCCCTCCACTTT. Full variable domain (rest looked up from reference TRBV5-6 and TRBJ1-6): DAGVTQSPTHLIKTRGQQVTLRCSPKSGHDTVSWYQQALGQGPQFIFQYYEEEERQRGNFPDRFSGHQFPNYSSELNVNALLLGDSALYLCASSWTGGTPYNSPLHFGNGTRLTVT.

The chain couples TRBV27 to TRBJ2-5; TRBD1 matches 9 bases. Trimming took 1 base from V and 5 from J; bases not matched to a gene: 14. CDR1 is MNHEY and CDR2 is SMNVEV in the germline V gene (reference sequence). The CDR3 contains 18 residues. CDR3 DNA sequence: TGTGCCAGCAGTTTATTGGATAGGGGGACAGGGTACCTCGAGACCCAGTACTTC. This encodes CASSLLDRGTGYLETQYF.

This clone appeared a single time. The chain employs TRBV19 and TRBJ2-3; 8 nucleotides align to TRBD2. This CDR3 has 15 amino acids. Looked up from germline, CDR1 is LNHDA and CDR2 is SQIVND (reference sequence). V gave up 5 bases and J gave up 1 base; unmatched junction bases: 5. Here the CDR3 DNA reads TGTGCCAGTAGTCCGCTGGGACTAGGCACAGATACGCAGTATTTT. It yields the protein CASSPLGLGTDTQYF.

The chain joins TRBV23-1 to TRBJ1-2; D is undetermined. TRBV23-1 is known as an ORF, though its function is uncertain. Trimming took off 4 bases at V and 5 bases at J, with 14 bases between the two ends. This CDR3 contains 14 residues. Written as DNA, the CDR3 is TGCGCCAGCAGTCGGCGCCAGGCAGCTTATGGCTACACCTTC. Its protein is CASSRRQAAYGYTF.

The chain couples TRBV28 to TRBJ1-5, with D hard to call. The ends were cut back, 5 bases at V and 0 bases at J, with 8 bases in the middle. Germline CDR1 and CDR2: MDHEN and SYDVKM. This CDR3 comprises 14 residues. The CDR3 DNA reads TGTGCCAGCAGTACCATACTTAGCAATCAGCCCCAGCATTTT. Residues: CASSTILSNQPQHF.

This chain links TRBV6-1 with TRBJ2-7; 13 nucleotides match TRBD2. V lost 6 bases, J lost 4 bases, and 6 bases stayed unmatched. The germline CDR1 and CDR2 sequences are MNHNS and SASEGT. CDR3 size: 15 residues. The CDR3 sequence: CASSSRTSGGYEQYF. The CDR3 nucleotides are TGTGCCAGCAGCTCCCGGACTAGCGGGGGTTACGAGCAGTACTTC.

V usage is TRBV9 and J usage is TRBJ1-1; 8 bases align to TRBD1. After removal of 4 bases from V and 5 bases from J, the junction contained 4 bases not matched to a gene. CDR1 and CDR2 from the germline V gene are SGDLS and YYNGEE. The CDR3 runs to 13 residues. The CDR3 nucleotides read TGTGCCAGCAGCAAAACAGGGGGTACTGAAGCTTTCTTT. This encodes CASSKTGGTEAFF.